This TCR beta chain was recorded in a study of blood T cell repertoires in COVID-19. Study in general: Acute and convalescent COVID-19 specimens originated in the United States, Italy and Spain. Sample material is recorded as cDNA or gDNA derived from T cells, B-cell-depleted T cells, or PBMCs.

In the source study's methods: The authors estimated nucleated cell counts from reference gene primer amplification. Clones were read by immunoSEQ multiplex PCR, and TCRdb kept only the in-frame ones, dropping some. Clone size and the V and J calls come from that table; the DNA yielded D and trimming. The table records roughly 70,000 clones, less than 75% of them present only once. V was clipped by 5 bases and J by 1 base, with 23 bases between them. Germline V CDR1 and CDR2: SGHAT, FQNNGV. CDR3 size: 18 residues. The TCR sequence derives from a man in his fifties or sixties with acute or convalescent COVID-19. The gene calls are TRBV11-2 and TRBJ1-2; D may be TRBD1 (6 bases). Sequenced material: peripheral blood. For the CDR3, the DNA is TGTGCCAGCAGCAGAAACCGGGACACGTTAAAAATTAACTATGGCTACACCTTC. It is translated as CASSRNRDTLKINYGYTF.